A selection of T cell receptor beta chains follows, all from one sample in a study of T cell repertoires in aging, cancer and after chemotherapy. A single record per CDR3 protein comes from TCRdb applying MiXCR to the multiplex PCR reads. The data contain around 13,000 distinct CDR3 sequences, 35% of them singletons. The sample was blood. These receptors all stem from a human donor in good health. The donor label of this sample is uncertain. Both conserved end residues are part of each CDR3. The order of the fields is CDR3 protein, CDR3 DNA, D gene, V gene, clone size, J gene. D genes are given only for firm matches. Not every row has a clone size; where given, it reads once, few, many or a size class.

CDR3 protein: CASSLGVREQYF; CDR3 DNA: TGTGCCAGCAGCTTAGGTGTTAGGGAGCAGTACTTC; D gene: NA; V gene: TRBV11-2; clone size: NA; J gene: TRBJ2-7
CDR3 protein: CASSISGDRGGELFF; CDR3 DNA: TGTGCCAGTAGTATCAGCGGGGATAGGGGCGGGGAGCTGTTTTTT; D gene: TRBD2; V gene: TRBV19; clone size: medium-sized; J gene: TRBJ2-2
CDR3 protein: CASSRRGWGQDRDTEAFF; CDR3 DNA: TGTGCCAGCAGCCGAAGAGGGTGGGGGCAGGACCGGGACACTGAAGCTTTCTTT; D gene: NA; V gene: TRBV11-3; clone size: NA; J gene: TRBJ1-1
CDR3 protein: CASSMISSNQPQHF; CDR3 DNA: TGTGCCAGTAGTATGATCTCTAGCAATCAGCCCCAGCATTTT; D gene: NA; V gene: TRBV19; clone size: once; J gene: TRBJ1-5
CDR3 protein: CASSGRRSSYEQYF; CDR3 DNA: TGTGCCAGCAGCGGGAGGCGTTCCTCCTACGAGCAGTACTTC; D gene: NA; V gene: TRBV7-6; clone size: NA; J gene: TRBJ2-7
CDR3 protein: CASRQGFNTEAFF; CDR3 DNA: TGTGCCAGTCGACAGGGCTTCAACACTGAAGCTTTCTTT; D gene: TRBD1; V gene: TRBV27; clone size: NA; J gene: TRBJ1-1
CDR3 protein: CASSDGTGGNSPLHF; CDR3 DNA: TGTGCCAGCAGTGACGGGACAGGGGGCAATTCACCCCTCCACTTT; D gene: TRBD1; V gene: TRBV6-4; clone size: few; J gene: TRBJ1-6
CDR3 protein: CASSVQGHNEQFF; CDR3 DNA: TGTGCCAGTAGTGTACAAGGACACAATGAGCAGTTCTTC; D gene: NA; V gene: TRBV19; clone size: medium-sized; J gene: TRBJ2-1
CDR3 protein: CASSYSTRTGKGYNEQFF; CDR3 DNA: TGTGCCAGCAGTTACTCGACCCGGACAGGAAAGGGCTACAATGAGCAGTTCTTC; D gene: TRBD1; V gene: TRBV6-6; clone size: once; J gene: TRBJ2-1
CDR3 protein: CASSSRLAGSTDTQYF; CDR3 DNA: TGTGCCAGCAGCTCCCGACTAGCGGGAAGCACAGATACGCAGTATTTT; D gene: TRBD2; V gene: TRBV7-2; clone size: NA; J gene: TRBJ2-3
CDR3 protein: CASSIAGGLYEQYF; CDR3 DNA: TGTGCCAGCAGTATAGCGGGGGGGCTCTACGAGCAGTACTTC; D gene: TRBD2; V gene: TRBV6-2/TRBV6-3; clone size: NA; J gene: TRBJ2-7
CDR3 protein: CASDEYRGLRTGELFF; CDR3 DNA: TGTGCCAGTGACGAATACAGGGGGCTCAGGACCGGGGAGCTGTTTTTT; D gene: TRBD1; V gene: TRBV6-1; clone size: NA; J gene: TRBJ2-2
CDR3 protein: CASILSGAYNEQFF; CDR3 DNA: TGTGCCAGCATATTGAGCGGAGCTTACAATGAGCAGTTCTTC; D gene: NA; V gene: TRBV7-9; clone size: NA; J gene: TRBJ2-1
CDR3 protein: CASSELRNQPQHF; CDR3 DNA: TGTGCCAGCAGCGAACTCAGGAATCAGCCCCAGCATTTT; D gene: NA; V gene: TRBV6-6; clone size: few; J gene: TRBJ1-5
CDR3 protein: CASSPPGFRLAGSANTGELFF; CDR3 DNA: TGTGCCAGCTCACCACCAGGGTTCAGGCTAGCGGGAAGCGCGAACACCGGGGAGCTGTTTTTT; D gene: TRBD2; V gene: TRBV18; clone size: few; J gene: TRBJ2-2
CDR3 protein: CASSELAGADTQYF; CDR3 DNA: TGTGCCAGCAGTGAACTAGCGGGAGCAGATACGCAGTATTTT; D gene: TRBD2; V gene: TRBV6-1; clone size: NA; J gene: TRBJ2-3
CDR3 protein: CAAKSGTGGTYEQYF; CDR3 DNA: TGTGCCGCCAAATCCGGGACAGGGGGCACCTACGAGCAGTACTTC; D gene: TRBD1; V gene: TRBV6-5; clone size: medium-sized; J gene: TRBJ2-7
CDR3 protein: CASRPDSGANVLTF; CDR3 DNA: TGTGCCAGCAGGCCCGACTCTGGGGCCAACGTCCTGACTTTC; D gene: NA; V gene: TRBV6-4; clone size: few; J gene: TRBJ2-6
CDR3 protein: CASSWGTLYNSPLHF; CDR3 DNA: TGTGCCAGCAGCTGGGGGACCCTGTATAATTCACCCCTCCACTTT; D gene: NA; V gene: TRBV5-6; clone size: NA; J gene: TRBJ1-6
CDR3 protein: CASSHDSLYSNQPQHF; CDR3 DNA: TGTGCCAGCAGCCATGACAGTTTGTATAGCAATCAGCCCCAGCATTTT; D gene: NA; V gene: TRBV6-5; clone size: NA; J gene: TRBJ1-5
CDR3 protein: CASSYSGQGALRNEQFF; CDR3 DNA: TGTGCCAGCAGTTACTCGGGACAGGGGGCTCTAAGGAATGAGCAGTTCTTC; D gene: TRBD1; V gene: TRBV6-6; clone size: few; J gene: TRBJ2-1
CDR3 protein: CATKGTGLNIQYF; CDR3 DNA: TGTGCCACGAAGGGGACGGGGCTCAACATTCAGTACTTC; D gene: NA; V gene: TRBV12-3/TRBV12-4; clone size: NA; J gene: TRBJ2-4
CDR3 protein: CASSLDTEPYGYTF; CDR3 DNA: TGCGCCAGCAGCCTAGACACCGAACCCTATGGCTACACCTTC; D gene: NA; V gene: TRBV5-5; clone size: once; J gene: TRBJ1-2
CDR3 protein: CASSYLASETVYGYTF; CDR3 DNA: TGTGCCAGCAGTTACCTCGCGAGCGAAACTGTCTATGGCTACACCTTC; D gene: NA; V gene: TRBV27; clone size: NA; J gene: TRBJ1-2
CDR3 protein: CASSNRGSYEQYF; CDR3 DNA: TGTGCCAGTAGTAACAGGGGTAGCTACGAGCAGTACTTC; D gene: TRBD1; V gene: TRBV19; clone size: medium-sized; J gene: TRBJ2-7